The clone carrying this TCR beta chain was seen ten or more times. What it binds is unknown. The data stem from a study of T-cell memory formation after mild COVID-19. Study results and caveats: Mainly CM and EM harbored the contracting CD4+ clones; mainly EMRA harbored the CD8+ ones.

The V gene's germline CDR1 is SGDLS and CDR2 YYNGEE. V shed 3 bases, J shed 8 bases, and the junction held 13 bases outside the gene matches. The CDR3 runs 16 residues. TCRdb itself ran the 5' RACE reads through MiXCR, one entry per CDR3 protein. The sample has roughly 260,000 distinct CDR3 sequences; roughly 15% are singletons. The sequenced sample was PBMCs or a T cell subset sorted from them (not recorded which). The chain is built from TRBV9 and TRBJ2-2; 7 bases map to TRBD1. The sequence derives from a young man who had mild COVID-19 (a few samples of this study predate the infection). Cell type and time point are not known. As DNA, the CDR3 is TGTGCCAGCAGCGACAACGCGATGAGGGGGCAGGGGGAGCTGTTTTTT. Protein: CASSDNAMRGQGELFF.